The 24 T cell receptor beta chains reported below all come from one sample, sequenced in a study of T cells in Graves' hyperthyroidism and ophthalmopathy. RNA transcripts were the template for amplifying TCR beta CDR3 regions. TCR CDR3 regions were first amplified by RT-PCR with HTBI primers. One entry per CDR3 protein results from TCRdb running MiXCR on the multiplex PCR reads. The repertoire holds some 440,000 distinct CDR3 sequences, with approximately 14% as singletons. Material for sequencing was blood. The receptors come from a woman younger than 35 with Graves' hyperthyroidism.

This clonotype has a handful of counts. The chain combines TRBV20-1 with TRBJ2-7, with 9 bases that match TRBD2. From germline, CDR1 is DFQATT and CDR2 SNEGSKA (reference sequence). The CDR3 contains 12 residues. The CDR3 spells CSLEAGGNEQYF. CDR3 in DNA: TGCAGCCTAGAAGCGGGGGGCAACGAGCAGTACTTC.

This clonotype was counted ten times or more. The chain uses TRBV20-1 and TRBJ2-7; D is ambiguous. The V and J ends lost 6 bases and 0 bases respectively, with 18 bases between them. The V gene's germline CDR1 is DFQATT and CDR2 SNEGSKA (reference sequence). The CDR3 sequence is 15 residues long. DNA for the CDR3: TGCAGTGCCCTCGTAGTAGGGCGGAACTCCTACGAGCAGTACTTC. Translating gives CSALVVGRNSYEQYF.

The chain recombines TRBV4-3 with TRBJ2-4; weak D call: TRBD2 (6 bases). Germline lookup yields CDR1 LGHNA and CDR2 YSLEER. V lost 2 bases to trimming and J lost 4 bases, with 15 bases between them. The length of the CDR3 is 16 residues. The CDR3 bases are TGCGCCAGCAGCCAAAGTTTCTCAGGGAGGAAAAACATTCAGTACTTC. As protein: CASSQSFSGRKNIQYF.

This clonotype was picked up many times. The chain carries TRBV29-1 and TRBJ1-1; D gene ambiguous. There are 12 residues in the CDR3. The V end was cut by 4 bases, the J end by 5 bases, with 11 bases between. Germline assignment: CDR1 SQVTM and CDR2 ANQGSEA. The CDR3 reads CSVVEVKTEAFF. CDR3 in DNA: TGCAGCGTTGTCGAGGTAAAGACTGAAGCTTTCTTT. Together with reference TRBV29-1 and TRBJ1-1, the CDR3 gives the full variable domain: SAVISQKPSRDICQRGTSLTIQCQVDSQVTMMFWYRQQPGQSLTLIATANQGSEATYESGFVIDKFPISRPNLTFSTLTVSNMSPEDSSIYLCSVVEVKTEAFFGQGTRLTVV.

This clonotype was seen many times. V usage is TRBV7-9 and J usage is TRBJ1-2; D gene unclear. Trimming cost V 3 bases and J 6 bases, with 11 bases left between them. The germline CDR1 and CDR2 sequences are SEHNR and FQNEAQ (reference sequence). The CDR3 extends over 13 amino acids. CDR3 sequence: CASSLKGSNGYTF. CDR3 in DNA: TGTGCCAGCAGCTTGAAAGGGTCCAATGGCTACACCTTC.

This clonotype occurred a few times. CDR3 sequence (DNA): TGTGCCAGCAGCCCAGGGGGCCTCGTGGCCCAGTACTTC. Translation: CASSPGGLVAQYF. The rearrangement uses TRBV6-1 and TRBJ2-5; 8 nucleotides align to TRBD1. The length of the CDR3 is 13 residues. The junction had 9 bases not matched to a gene; V was cut back by 6 bases and J by 9 bases. Germline assignment: CDR1 MNHNS and CDR2 SASEGT.

Comment on this clonotype: This clone may be a read error of a much larger clone one base away. Given the absence of the conserved phenylalanine or tryptophan at the CDR3 end, a read error is likely. The chain combines TRBV7-6 with TRBJ2-7, with a tentative D call TRBD1 (6 bases). The CDR3 has 15 residues. V lost 0 bases and J 0 bases, leaving 9 bases between the germline ends. Germline-derived CDR1 and CDR2 are SGHVS and FNYEAQ. The CDR3 is CASSLAGTPSYEQYL. The CDR3 nucleotides are TGTGCCAGCAGCTTAGCGGGGACACCCTCCTACGAGCAGTACCTC.

This clonotype was recorded at least ten times. The CDR3 spells CATSDPRQGSQETQYF. The CDR3, as DNA: TGTGCCACCAGTGATCCAAGACAGGGGAGCCAAGAGACCCAGTACTTC. The chain is built from TRBV24-1 and TRBJ2-5, with 8 nucleotides matching TRBD1. CDR1 is KGHDR, CDR2 SFDVKD, per germline. The V segment lost 3 bases and the J segment 1 base; nucleotides outside the gene matches: 6. This CDR3 is 16 amino acids long.

In this sample, this clonotype turned up many times. The chain employs TRBV3-1 and TRBJ2-7; D not certain. The CDR3 length is 15 residues. CDR1 and CDR2 (germline): LGHDT, YNNKEL (reference sequence). Between the trimmed V and J ends, which lost 0 bases and 2 bases, there was a span of 11 bases. The DNA for the CDR3 is TGTGCCAGCAGCCAAGAACCGGCGCCCACCTACGAGCAGTACTTC. Amino acids: CASSQEPAPTYEQYF.

This clonotype occurred many times. The chain joins TRBV28 to TRBJ2-1, with D perhaps TRBD1 (5 bases). This CDR3 spans 16 amino acids. CDR1 and CDR2 (germline): MDHEN, SYDVKM. V lost 2 bases, J lost 3 bases, and 14 bases lay in between. As DNA, the CDR3 is TGTGCCAGCAGTTTAGCGATAAAAACAGGCTACAATGAGCAGTTCTTC. It encodes CASSLAIKTGYNEQFF.

The rearrangement joins TRBV7-9 to TRBJ2-5, with a weak D call TRBD1 (6 bases). This CDR3 region has 11 residues. Germline V gene sequence: CDR1 SEHNR, CDR2 FQNEAQ (reference sequence). Trimming pared 8 bases from V and 5 bases from J, leaving 9 bases between. The CDR3 DNA is TGTGCCAGCTATGGGGGCGAGACCCAGTACTTC. Protein sequence: CASYGGETQYF.

This clonotype was picked up many times. J is TRBJ2-1 and V is TRBV6-1; D may correspond to TRBD1 or TRBD2 (6 bases each). V was trimmed by 6 bases and J by 6 bases, leaving 21 bases between them. This CDR3 is 16 amino acids long. From germline, CDR1 is MNHNS and CDR2 SASEGT. The CDR3 sequence: CASSPEGTRGFNEQFF. CDR3 DNA: TGTGCCAGCAGCCCGGAAGGGACACGGGGGTTCAATGAGCAGTTCTTC.

This rearrangement joins TRBV3-1 to TRBJ2-5; 11 nucleotides line up with TRBD2. V shed 0 bases and J 4 bases; nucleotides not matched to a gene: 10. In germline, CDR1 is LGHDT, CDR2 YNNKEL (reference sequence). CDR3 length: 18 amino acids. CDR3 sequence: CASSQDKLGLAGGETQYF. As DNA, the CDR3 is TGTGCCAGCAGCCAAGATAAGCTGGGGCTAGCGGGAGGAGAGACCCAGTACTTC.

This chain joins TRBV5-6 and TRBJ2-7; 11 positions agree with TRBD1. The CDR3 runs to 15 residues. The germline CDR1 and CDR2 sequences are SGHDT and YYEEEE. V gave up 6 bases and J gave up 2 bases; unmatched junction bases: 7. The CDR3 DNA sequence: TGTGCCAGCACCTTACCGGGACAGGGGGCCTACGAGCAGTACTTC. Encoded protein: CASTLPGQGAYEQYF.

This clonotype was found many times. The chain combines TRBV28 with TRBJ2-1, with 7 bases that match TRBD2. The CDR3 has 15 residues. The V and J ends lost 3 bases and 4 bases, in that order; junction bases with no gene match: 6. The germline CDR1 and CDR2 sequences are MDHEN and SYDVKM. The CDR3 sequence is CASSFGGRRYNEQFF. The CDR3 bases are TGTGCCAGCAGTTTTGGCGGGAGACGATACAATGAGCAGTTCTTC.

This clonotype was observed many times. CDR3 sequence (DNA): TGTGCCAGCAGCGTAGGTAGTAGCGGGGCGACAGATACGCAGTATTTT. This gives the protein CASSVGSSGATDTQYF. The V gene is TRBV9, the J gene TRBJ2-3; the match to TRBD2 covers 8 bases. V shed 0 bases and J 3 bases; nucleotides not matched to a gene: 6. The CDR3 length is 16 residues. Germline V gene sequence: CDR1 SGDLS, CDR2 YYNGEE.

This clonotype was seen at least ten times. The chain joins TRBV12-3 or TRBV12-4 to TRBJ1-5; 9 positions agree with TRBD1. This CDR3 spans 16 amino acids. V was clipped by 5 bases and J by 6 bases; unmatched bases: 11. The CDR3 nucleotides are TGTGCCAGCAGTCGGGACAGGGAGTTAGCACGTCAGCCCCAGCATTTT. Translated, it gives CASSRDRELARQPQHF.

For this clonotype: A much larger clone differs from this one at a single base, so this may be a read error. The rearrangement joins TRBV6-1 to TRBJ1-1, with unresolved D. This CDR3 contains 14 residues. Germline lookup yields CDR1 MNHNS and CDR2 SASEGT. The CDR3: CVSSTATGNTEAFF. In DNA, the CDR3 is TGTGTCAGCAGTACAGCGACGGGGAACACTGAAGCTTTCTTT.

A word on this clonotype: A much larger clone lies a single base off, so this may be a read error. Since the CDR3 does not end with the conserved phenylalanine or tryptophan, this likely comes from a read error. The chain uses TRBV11-2 and TRBJ2-3; TRBD1 matches 7 bases. The CDR3 is 14 residues long. CDR1 is SGHAT and CDR2 is FQNNGV in the germline V gene. V lost 6 bases, J lost 1 base, and 4 bases stayed unmatched. CDR3 protein: CASRRGQGTDTQYC. The DNA for the CDR3 is TGTGCCAGCAGAAGGGGGCAGGGCACAGATACGCAGTATTGT.

This clonotype was counted only a few times. The rearrangement links TRBV6-1 to TRBJ2-7; 9 bases are shared with TRBD2. V shed 6 bases and J 6 bases; nucleotides not matched to a gene: 21. This CDR3 comprises 18 residues. The V gene's germline CDR1 is MNHNS and CDR2 SASEGT. The CDR3: CASSNLAGGPESGLEQYF. The CDR3 bases are TGTGCCAGCAGCAACTTGGCGGGGGGGCCCGAGAGTGGTCTCGAGCAGTACTTC.

In this sample, this clonotype turned up many times. V and J are TRBV20-1 and TRBJ1-6, with TRBD1 matching over 8 bases. Germline CDR1 reads DFQATT; CDR2 reads SNEGSKA (reference sequence). Trimming took 1 base from V and 7 from J; bases not matched to a gene: 0. The CDR3 contains 13 residues. The CDR3 nucleotides read TGCAGTGCTAGAGGGACAGGGAATTCACCCCTCCACTTT. Protein sequence: CSARGTGNSPLHF.

DNA for the CDR3: TGCAGTGCTACTCCTCTAGCGGGAGGTTCCAATGAGCAGTTCTTC. Translation gives CSATPLAGGSNEQFF. V gene TRBV20-1 combines with J gene TRBJ2-1, with 11 positions matching TRBD2. CDR1 and CDR2 (germline): DFQATT, SNEGSKA (reference sequence). The CDR3 is made up of 15 amino acids. V lost 4 bases, J lost 6 bases, and 8 bases stayed unmatched.

Ten or more counts support this clonotype. The gene calls are TRBV24-1 and TRBJ1-5, with D hard to call. Trimming cost V 1 base and J 6 bases, with 6 bases left between them. The CDR3 loop spans 13 amino acids. Germline CDR1 KGHDR, CDR2 SFDVKD. The CDR3 bases are TGTGCCACCAGTGATTTATACGGTCAGCCCCAGCATTTT. Protein sequence: CATSDLYGQPQHF.

CDR3 nucleotides: TGTGCCAGCAAGTTGGGGGGGACAGGGAGGACTGAAGCTTTCTTT. This codes for CASKLGGTGRTEAFF. This rearrangement joins TRBV27 to TRBJ1-1; 9 bases are a match to TRBD1. CDR3 length equals 15 residues. Germline V gene sequence: CDR1 MNHEY, CDR2 SMNVEV (reference sequence). Germline trimming cut 7 bases from V and 5 bases from J; bases unmatched to any gene: 11.